This passage covers 21 T cell receptor beta chains from one sample sequenced in a study of shared clonotypes between healthy human individuals. Assay: immunoSEQ multiplex PCR; the TCRdb copy retains only in-frame clones and omits some. The sample comprises millions of clones, around 94% of which are singletons, and around 0.14% rests with the top ten. The sequenced sample was naive CD4+ T cells sorted from blood. Indicated subset: CD45RA+ positively selected. The receptors were gathered from a man aged 18 to 29 in good health.

This clone showed up just a few times. Other DNA variants within this sample encode the same CDR3. CDR3 nucleotide sequence: TGCGCCAGCAGCCAAGGGCAGGGCAATCAGCCCCAGCATTTT. As protein: CASSQGQGNQPQHF. The chain carries TRBV4-1 and TRBJ1-5; D unclear. This CDR3 region has 14 residues. Germline-derived CDR1 and CDR2 are MGHRA and YSYEKL. V was trimmed by 1 base and J by 2 bases, leaving 6 bases between them.

J is TRBJ1-4 and V is TRBV19; a possible D gene is TRBD1 (5 bases). In germline, CDR1 is LNHDA, CDR2 SQIVND (reference sequence). The CDR3 spans 14 residues. V lost 1 base and J 8 bases, leaving 11 bases between the germline ends. The CDR3 nucleotides read TGTGCCAGTAGTATAGGCCCGGGGGACGAAAAACTGTTTTTT. Translating it yields CASSIGPGDEKLFF.

This chain uses TRBV10-3 with TRBJ2-7; D is perhaps TRBD2 (5 bases). CDR3 length: 13 residues. Germline CDR1 reads ENHRY; CDR2 reads SYGVKD. Trimming took off 2 bases at V and 6 bases at J, with 11 bases between the two ends. Written as DNA, the CDR3 is TGTGCCATCAGTGAGACTACTAGTTCCGAGCAGTACTTC. This encodes CAISETTSSEQYF.

The genes are TRBV16 and TRBJ2-1; D not resolved. This CDR3 region has 14 residues. V shed 0 bases and J shed 14 bases, with 17 bases lying between them. Germline lookup yields CDR1 KGHSY and CDR2 FQNENV. This chain's CDR3 is CASSQSSTEAGKFF. The CDR3 DNA sequence: TGTGCCAGCAGCCAATCCTCGACTGAGGCAGGCAAGTTCTTC. Combining the CDR3 with reference TRBV16 and TRBJ2-1 gives the whole variable domain GEEVAQTPKHLVRGEGQKAKLYCAPIKGHSYVFWYQQVLKNEFKFLISFQNENVFDETGMPKERFSAKCLPNSPCSLEIQATKLEDSAVYFCASSQSSTEAGKFFGPGTRLTVL.

This rearrangement joins TRBV27 to TRBJ1-4, with a weak D call TRBD1 (5 bases). Between the trimmed V and J ends, which lost 6 bases and 3 bases, there was a span of 11 bases. The CDR3 has 14 residues. CDR1 MNHEY and CDR2 SMNVEV come from the germline V gene (reference sequence). The CDR3 loop is CASRPRAANEKLFF. CDR3 nucleotide sequence: TGTGCCAGCAGACCCAGGGCGGCTAATGAAAAACTGTTTTTT.

This clone has a single count. This chain connects TRBV10-3 to TRBJ1-2; no firm D call. Germline loops: CDR1 ENHRY, CDR2 SYGVKD. Trimming cost V 3 bases and J 8 bases, with 19 bases left between them. The CDR3 extends over 15 amino acids. CDR3 DNA: TGTGCCATCAGTGATGCCCCTCAGGCGGATAGAGGCTACACCTTC. As protein: CAISDAPQADRGYTF.

The genes are TRBV19 and TRBJ1-6; TRBD1 matches at 9 bases. Germline CDR1 reads LNHDA; CDR2 reads SQIVND (reference sequence). The CDR3 extends over 14 amino acids. V gave up 3 bases and J gave up 8 bases; unmatched junction bases: 2. The CDR3 nucleotides are TGTGCCAGTAGTATGGACAGGGGTTATTCACCCCTCCACTTT. Its translation is CASSMDRGYSPLHF.

V is TRBV7-9 and J is TRBJ1-6, with 10 positions matching TRBD1. Germline trimming cut 4 bases from V and 8 bases from J; bases unmatched to any gene: 2. This CDR3 has 14 amino acids. Germline lookup yields CDR1 SEHNR and CDR2 FQNEAQ (reference sequence). DNA of the CDR3: TGTGCCAGCAGCTCTGGACAGGGGGATTCACCCCTCCACTTT. It codes for CASSSGQGDSPLHF.

CDR3 nucleotide sequence: TGTGCCAGCAGCCAAGATACATGGGGAGCTGGAAACACCATATATTTT. This translates into CASSQDTWGAGNTIYF. The V call is TRBV4-2, the J call TRBJ1-3, with unresolved D. Germline V gene sequence: CDR1 LGHNA, CDR2 YNFKEQ. There are 16 residues in the CDR3. Trimming took 0 bases from V and 2 from J, leaving 11 bases between them.

The chain joins TRBV2 to TRBJ1-1; 9 bases are shared with TRBD1. CDR3 length equals 15 residues. The V gene end was trimmed by 6 bases and the J gene end by 6 bases; junction bases not matched to a gene: 11. Germline CDR1 is SNHLY and CDR2 is FYNNEI. DNA for the CDR3: TGTGCCAGCAGGGCACCCGGGACAGGGCCTCCTGAAGCTTTCTTT. Amino acids: CASRAPGTGPPEAFF.

This sequence joins TRBV5-4 and TRBJ2-1, with 7 bases aligning to TRBD2. With 4 bases clipped from V and 0 bases from J, the junction kept 4 bases outside the gene matches. Germline-derived CDR1 and CDR2 are SGHNT and YYREEE (reference sequence). This CDR3 contains 15 residues. CDR3 amino acids: CASSHSGDSYNEQFF. Written as DNA, the CDR3 is TGTGCCAGCAGCCACAGCGGGGACTCCTACAATGAGCAGTTCTTC.

The chain combines TRBV19 with TRBJ2-3; D uncertain. This CDR3 is built from 13 residues. Per the germline V gene, CDR1 is LNHDA and CDR2 is SQIVND (reference sequence). Trimming took off 6 bases at V and 0 bases at J, with 7 bases between the two ends. The CDR3 is CASSPGSTDTQYF. The DNA of the CDR3 is TGTGCCAGTAGCCCAGGAAGCACAGATACGCAGTATTTT.

The chain combines TRBV5-1 with TRBJ1-4; D call uncertain. Trimming took off 0 bases at V and 1 base at J, with 10 bases between the two ends. This CDR3 is 16 amino acids long. From germline, CDR1 is SGHRS and CDR2 YFSETQ. CDR3 loop: CASSLAVSGTNEKLFF. The CDR3 region has the DNA TGCGCCAGCAGCTTGGCCGTATCGGGAACTAATGAAAAACTGTTTTTT.

Only one count was recorded for this clone. V usage is TRBV6-5 and J usage is TRBJ2-7; D is undetermined. This CDR3 has 12 amino acids. Germline V CDR1 and CDR2: MNHEY, SVGAGI. V lost 5 bases and J lost 6, with 11 bases in between. The CDR3 is CASSLKFGEQYF. The CDR3 DNA reads TGTGCCAGCAGTCTTAAATTCGGCGAGCAGTACTTC.

This chain joins TRBV6-1 and TRBJ2-1; D is unresolved. V was trimmed by 6 bases and J by 3 bases, leaving 15 bases between them. The CDR3 is 15 residues long. Per the germline V gene, CDR1 is MNHNS and CDR2 is SASEGT. Here the CDR3 DNA reads TGTGCCAGCAGAATTCGTGGCAGCAGCTACAATGAGCAGTTCTTC. The encoded protein is CASRIRGSSYNEQFF.

The chain employs TRBV7-2 and TRBJ1-3; 9 positions agree with TRBD1. J lost 4 bases, V lost 5 bases, and 6 bases had no gene match. There are 15 residues in the CDR3. Germline CDR1 and CDR2: SGHTA and FQGNSA. The CDR3, as DNA: TGTGCCAGCAGCCCAGGGACAGGGAGGGGAAACACCATATATTTT. Encoded protein: CASSPGTGRGNTIYF.

The J gene is TRBJ2-1, the V gene TRBV2; 8 bases line up with TRBD2. CDR1 is SNHLY, CDR2 FYNNEI, per germline. The CDR3 sequence is 15 residues long. The ends lost 2 bases at V and 6 bases at J; junction bases unmatched: 6. Written as DNA, the CDR3 is TGTGCCAGCAGTGAACTACGGGGGGGCGGCAATGAGCAGTTCTTC. It codes for CASSELRGGGNEQFF.

The chain is built from TRBV5-4 and TRBJ1-6; D perhaps matches TRBD1 (6 bases). V was cut by 0 bases and J by 9 bases, with 13 bases left in between. The length of the CDR3 is 15 residues. The V gene's germline CDR1 is SGHNT and CDR2 YYREEE (reference sequence). In nucleotides, the CDR3 is TGTGCCAGCAGCTTGGAAGGGGGTAGTGGTTCACCCCTCCACTTT. Amino acid sequence: CASSLEGGSGSPLHF.

V gene TRBV6-1 combines with J gene TRBJ2-7; 7 positions match TRBD1. In germline, CDR1 is MNHNS, CDR2 SASEGT. The CDR3 runs to 14 residues. Trimming at V came to 1 base and at J to 4 bases, leaving 4 bases not matched to a gene. CDR3 sequence reads: CASSEDRGLYEQYF. In DNA, the CDR3 is TGTGCCAGCAGTGAAGACAGGGGCTTATACGAGCAGTACTTC.

This rearrangement joins TRBV5-1 to TRBJ1-2; unclear D gene. This CDR3 has 15 amino acids. Germline loops: CDR1 SGHRS, CDR2 YFSETQ. V shed 3 bases and J shed 9 bases, with 21 bases lying between them. CDR3 DNA: TGCGCCAGCAGCTCACTTGGGAGCGCATCGGGGAGCTACACCTTC. Protein sequence: CASSSLGSASGSYTF.

The chain has TRBV5-1 and TRBJ2-5, with TRBD1 matching 8 bases. The CDR3 has 15 amino acids. Per germline, CDR1 SGHRS and CDR2 YFSETQ. The J segment lost 0 bases and the V segment lost 4 bases, leaving 5 bases of the junction unmatched. CDR3 sequence reads: CASSAGTGHQETQYF. For the CDR3, the DNA is TGCGCCAGCAGCGCGGGGACAGGTCACCAAGAGACCCAGTACTTC.